The clone carrying this T cell receptor beta chain was observed a handful of times. This may be a read error: a much more frequent sequence differs by one nucleotide. These data belong to a study of molecular identifiers for immune sequencing clone quantification. Bulk TCR libraries used previously described methods and listed TCR primers. TCRdb fed the PCR reads into MiXCR, producing one record per CDR3 protein. Of about 510,000 distinct CDR3 sequences listed, roughly 23% are singletons. This CDR3 region has 17 residues. CDR1 is MNHEY, CDR2 SMNVEV, per germline (reference sequence). The specimen sequenced was naive CD8+ T cells from blood, with Jurkat cell RNA spiked in. Subset described: FACS-sorted CD8+CD4-CCR7+CD45RA+ naive T cells. The receptor's source is a human donor in good health. Some libraries in this study had Jurkat cell RNA spiked in. This chain connects TRBV27 to TRBJ2-3; 9 nucleotides match TRBD2. The DNA for the CDR3 is TGTGCCGGCAGATTTATAGCGGGAGCGCTCGGTTTCGATACGCAGTATTTT. It is translated as CAGRFIAGALGFDTQYF.